The 18 T cell receptor beta chains presented below share a single source sample, sequenced in a study of blood T cell repertoires in COVID-19. This table comes from immunoSEQ multiplex PCR, and its TCRdb copy is limited to in-frame clones, with some not included. The table shows fewer than 500,000 clones, with about nine tenths occurring only once. Sequencing used peripheral blood. The origin of the receptors is a woman in her thirties with active or convalescent COVID-19.

The rearrangement links TRBV15 to TRBJ1-2, with TRBD1 matching 12 bases. The germline CDR1 and CDR2 sequences are LNHNV and YYDKDF (reference sequence). The CDR3 has 15 amino acids. V trimming: 5 bases; J trimming: 8 bases; junction bases outside the gene matches: 9. The CDR3 DNA reads TGTGCCACCAGCGCCAACTGGGACAGGGGGCACGGCTACACCTTC. This sequence encodes CATSANWDRGHGYTF.

The chain recombines TRBV27 with TRBJ2-1; D might be TRBD2 (7 bases). The CDR3 has 15 residues. Germline-derived CDR1 and CDR2 are MNHEY and SMNVEV (reference sequence). V shed 8 bases and J shed 4 bases, with 18 bases lying between them. CDR3 protein: CASEGGGNGYNEQFF. In nucleotides, the CDR3 is TGTGCCAGCGAGGGGGGAGGGAATGGGTACAATGAGCAGTTCTTC.

Here the CDR3 DNA reads TGTGCCAGCAGTGGAGCGGGAACTGAGCAGTTCTTC. Protein: CASSGAGTEQFF. The chain couples TRBV7-7 to TRBJ2-1, with 7 bases identical to TRBD2. Germline loops: CDR1 SSHAT, CDR2 FNYEAQ (reference sequence). There are 12 residues in the CDR3. With 6 bases clipped from V and 9 bases from J, the junction kept 5 bases outside the gene matches.

The chain links TRBV3-1 (or the pseudogene TRBV3-2) to TRBJ2-7; D not certain. V dropped 3 bases and J dropped 1 base, with 10 bases sitting between them. The V gene's germline CDR1 is LGHDT and CDR2 YNNKEL (reference sequence). This CDR3 has 14 residues. The DNA for the CDR3 is TGTGCCAGCAGCCATCTTGGCTTGTCCTACGAGCAGTACTTC. Encoded protein: CASSHLGLSYEQYF.

V usage is TRBV5-1 and J usage is TRBJ1-3, with TRBD1 matching 7 bases. The CDR3 runs 14 residues. Trimming took 5 bases from V and 3 from J; bases not matched to a gene: 5. Germline loops: CDR1 SGHRS, CDR2 YFSETQ. In DNA form, the CDR3 reads TGCGCCAGCAGACCCTCAGGGGGTGGAAACACCATATATTTT. This codes for CASRPSGGGNTIYF.

This chain joins TRBV9 and TRBJ2-5; 8 bases map to TRBD1. CDR1 SGDLS and CDR2 YYNGEE come from the germline V gene. Germline trimming cut 5 bases from V and 5 bases from J; bases unmatched to any gene: 11. The CDR3 sequence is 15 residues long. CDR3 in amino acids: CASRNGQGFGETQYF. The CDR3 bases are TGTGCCAGCAGAAATGGACAGGGTTTCGGCGAGACCCAGTACTTC.

The chain employs TRBV9 and TRBJ2-1, with 11 bases aligning to TRBD1. The CDR3 is 15 residues long. V trimming: 4 bases; J trimming: 3 bases; junction bases outside the gene matches: 3. CDR1 and CDR2 (germline): SGDLS, YYNGEE. CDR3 sequence (DNA): TGTGCCAGCAGCATAGGGACAGGGGGCTACAATGAGCAGTTCTTC. It encodes CASSIGTGGYNEQFF.

This chain uses TRBV11-2 with TRBJ1-1; a weak D match, TRBD1 (6 bases). This CDR3 spans 16 amino acids. Germline loops: CDR1 SGHAT, CDR2 FQNNGV. Between the trimmed V and J ends, which lost 2 bases and 0 bases, there was a span of 13 bases. Written as DNA, the CDR3 is TGTGCCAGCAGCTTAATGGGGGCGGCTATGAACACTGAAGCTTTCTTT. Translating gives CASSLMGAAMNTEAFF.

The genes are TRBV19 and TRBJ1-1; D gene unclear. V was trimmed by 3 bases and J by 6 bases, leaving 17 bases between them. This CDR3 has 15 residues. Germline assignment: CDR1 LNHDA and CDR2 SQIVND (reference sequence). In DNA form, the CDR3 reads TGTGCCAGTAGTATTTCGGCGGATCCGACCGCTGAAGCTTTCTTT. It translates to CASSISADPTAEAFF.

V and J are TRBV6-5 and TRBJ2-2; D unclear. Germline assignment: CDR1 MNHEY and CDR2 SVGAGI. The CDR3 is 13 residues long. Trimming removed 6 bases from V and 1 base from J, with 6 bases in between. The CDR3 region has the DNA TGTGCCAGCAGAAACAGGAACACCGGGGAGCTGTTTTTT. The encoded protein is CASRNRNTGELFF.

This sequence joins TRBV19 and TRBJ2-7; D perhaps matches TRBD2 (7 bases). The germline CDR1 and CDR2 sequences are LNHDA and SQIVND (reference sequence). This CDR3 has 16 amino acids. V was trimmed by 3 bases and J by 0 bases, leaving 15 bases between them. CDR3 residues: CASSIIGGGSSYEQYF. The CDR3 DNA is TGTGCCAGTAGTATCATCGGCGGGGGCTCCTCCTACGAGCAGTACTTC. Full variable domain (outside the CDR3, taken from reference TRBV19 and TRBJ2-7): DGGITQSPKYLFRKEGQNVTLSCEQNLNHDAMYWYRQDPGQGLRLIYYSQIVNDFQKGDIAEGYSVSREKKESFPLTVTSAQKNPTAFYLCASSIIGGGSSYEQYFGPGTRLTVT.

The genes are TRBV7-9 and TRBJ2-7, with D possibly being TRBD1 (6 bases). Trimming stripped 5 bases from V and 2 bases from J, with 19 bases between. CDR1 is SEHNR, CDR2 FQNEAQ, per germline (reference sequence). The CDR3 sequence is 16 residues long. CDR3 amino acids: CASSTLARGSPYEQYF. The CDR3 coding sequence is TGTGCCAGCAGCACCCTCGCCAGGGGTTCCCCCTACGAGCAGTACTTC.

The rearrangement joins TRBV9 to TRBJ1-1, with a possible D match to TRBD1 (6 bases). Trimming left V 0 bases short and J 5 bases short, with 14 bases between. The length of the CDR3 is 15 residues. Looked up from germline, CDR1 is SGDLS and CDR2 is YYNGEE. The CDR3 reads CASSVAGGLGTEAFF. The CDR3 DNA reads TGTGCCAGCAGCGTAGCCGGGGGGCTCGGAACTGAAGCTTTCTTT.

This clone was seen a single time. The V and J genes are TRBV5-5 and TRBJ2-5; the D gene is possibly TRBD2 (6 bases). Looked up from germline, CDR1 is SGHKS and CDR2 is YYEKEE (reference sequence). V shed 4 bases and J shed 4 bases, with 20 bases lying between them. The CDR3 contains 16 residues. The CDR3 sequence is CASSLVGELARETQYF. The DNA of the CDR3 is TGTGCCAGCAGCCTGGTGGGTGAGCTAGCGCGAGAGACCCAGTACTTC. Supplemented by reference TRBV5-5 and TRBJ2-5, the full variable domain reads DAGVTQSPTHLIKTRGQQVTLRCSPISGHKSVSWYQQVLGQGPQFIFQYYEKEERGRGNFPDRFSARQFPNYSSELNVNALLLGDSALYLCASSLVGELARETQYFGPGTRLLVL.

In nucleotides, the CDR3 is TGTGCCAGCACCAAGACAGGGACTAACTATGGCTACACCTTC. Translating it yields CASTKTGTNYGYTF. The gene calls are TRBV7-9 and TRBJ1-2; 7 nucleotides align to TRBD1. V lost 7 bases to trimming and J lost 0 bases; unmatched junction nucleotides: 5. Germline V CDR1 and CDR2: SEHNR, FQNEAQ (reference sequence). This CDR3 has 14 amino acids.

V gene TRBV11-2 combines with J gene TRBJ2-2; TRBD1 agrees at 10 bases. The J segment lost 2 bases and the V segment lost 4 bases, leaving 1 base of the junction unmatched. The germline CDR1 and CDR2 sequences are SGHAT and FQNNGV. The CDR3 is 15 residues long. As DNA, the CDR3 is TGTGCCAGCAGCTGGACAGGGGGTAACACCGGGGAGCTGTTTTTT. It specifies CASSWTGGNTGELFF.

This clone was counted between two and nine times. CDR3 nucleotides: TGTGCCAGCTCACGGGACAGGACTGAAGCTTTCTTT. Protein product: CASSRDRTEAFF. This chain uses TRBV18 with TRBJ1-1, with TRBD1 identical over 8 bases. Germline V lookup: CDR1 KGHSH, CDR2 LQKENI. The length of the CDR3 is 12 residues. V was clipped by 4 bases and J by 5 bases; unmatched bases: 0. Drawing the rest from reference TRBV18 and TRBJ1-1, the complete variable domain is NAGVMQNPRHLVRRRGQEARLRCSPMKGHSHVYWYRQLPEEGLKFMVYLQKENIIDESGMPKERFSAEFPKEGPSILRIQQVVRGDSAAYFCASSRDRTEAFFGQGTRLTVV.

The V gene is TRBV6-5, the J gene TRBJ2-7; TRBD2 might be the D (6 bases). V was trimmed by 8 bases and J by 3 bases, leaving 14 bases between them. CDR3 size: 13 residues. Germline values: CDR1 MNHEY, CDR2 SVGAGI. The CDR3 loop reads CASLGGGYYEQYF. CDR3 DNA: TGTGCCAGCCTGGGGGGTGGGTACTACGAGCAGTACTTC.